Listed below are T cell receptor beta chains from one sample, sequenced in a study of blood T cell repertoires in COVID-19. Produced via immunoSEQ multiplex PCR; TCRdb's table is partial and in-frame only. The sample carries around 210,000 clones, around 85% recorded once. Sequenced material: peripheral blood. All receptors come from a man over 45 with COVID-19, enrolled during active disease. Each CDR3 is given without its conserved first and last residue. D genes are given only for firm matches. Where a row states a size, it is once, few, many or the class of an expanded clone; other rows omit it.

clone size	V gene	D gene	J gene	CDR3 protein
NA	TRBV4-3	NA	TRBJ1-6	ASSQDWAAATGYLNSPLH
NA	TRBV7-9	TRBD2	TRBJ2-3	ASSLLAGGSTDTQY
NA	TRBV3-1/TRBV3-2	TRBD1	TRBJ2-7	TSSQRGQDYEQY
NA	TRBV11-1	NA	TRBJ2-5	ASSPTGFQETQY
NA	TRBV5-4	NA	TRBJ1-2	ASSSAPRDGYT
NA	TRBV5-4	TRBD1	TRBJ1-2	ASTFGDRNYGYT
NA	TRBV5-1	NA	TRBJ2-2	ASSLAGDTGELF
NA	TRBV5-1	NA	TRBJ2-5	ASSKPGIQETQY
NA	TRBV19	TRBD2	TRBJ2-6	ASSIGGGLSSGANVLT
NA	TRBV7-9	TRBD1	TRBJ1-3	ASSYPGTGKTIY
NA	TRBV9	TRBD2	TRBJ2-7	ASSVGEGISEQY
NA	TRBV5-8	TRBD2	TRBJ2-5	ASSRGRLAGAGQETQY
few	TRBV7-9	TRBD1	TRBJ2-1	ASSLGQGRNEQF
NA	TRBV14	NA	TRBJ1-1	ASSHDSFEAF
NA	TRBV20-1	TRBD2	TRBJ2-5	SASVAGSLETQY
few	TRBV11-2	TRBD1	TRBJ2-1	ASSLETGGGLMEQF
NA	TRBV9	NA	TRBJ2-3	ASSVATGTDTQY
once	TRBV5-1	TRBD2	TRBJ2-7	ASSLGLAGTTYEQY
NA	TRBV9	NA	TRBJ2-3	ASSVGGHGDTQY
NA	TRBV30	TRBD1	TRBJ2-3	AWSADRGRQY
NA	TRBV4-1	TRBD2	TRBJ2-2	ASSQGRAGFLNTGELF
NA	TRBV18	NA	TRBJ2-5	ASSPWGGETQY
once	TRBV20-1	NA	TRBJ1-2	SAPVLGGYT
NA	TRBV2	TRBD1	TRBJ1-2	ASRADREGHYGYT
NA	TRBV27	TRBD1	TRBJ2-7	ASSSWTGFHEQY
NA	TRBV4-1	TRBD1	TRBJ2-7	ASSQVFGTGTYEQY
NA	TRBV12-3/TRBV12-4	NA	TRBJ1-1	ASSQRGYGEAF
NA	TRBV9	NA	TRBJ1-6	ASSVDPGTSNSPLH
few	TRBV19	TRBD2	TRBJ2-5	ATRRGGEETQY
once	TRBV9	TRBD1	TRBJ2-6	ASSETGYRANVLT
NA	TRBV2	NA	TRBJ2-7	ASSERQRFGEQY
once	TRBV4-2	TRBD1	TRBJ1-2	ASRGGGQALNYGYT
NA	TRBV7-9	NA	TRBJ1-1	ASSHRGGGANTEAF
NA	TRBV6-4	NA	TRBJ1-6	ASSSQARNNSPLH
NA	TRBV2	NA	TRBJ1-6	ASSAGGGQYNSPLH
NA	TRBV7-2	NA	TRBJ1-4	ASSLAQGTNEKLF
NA	TRBV6-5	NA	TRBJ1-5	ASQLDQPQH
NA	TRBV28	TRBD1	TRBJ2-7	ASSPTGGNSYEQY
NA	TRBV7-8	TRBD2	TRBJ2-1	ASSFGTSGGPSYNEQF
once	TRBV7-7	NA	TRBJ2-5	ASSPDWLTQY
NA	TRBV5-5	TRBD2	TRBJ2-3	ASSLGVTPGGTQY
NA	TRBV20-1	NA	TRBJ1-1	SARDVIEAF
NA	TRBV7-2	NA	TRBJ2-1	ASSLVQGRNEQF
NA	TRBV5-4	TRBD1	TRBJ1-3	ASSFSQGATGNTIY
few	TRBV3-1/TRBV3-2	TRBD2	TRBJ2-5	ASSQDSGLAGRGYQETQY
NA	TRBV19	NA	TRBJ1-1	ASSLSDQVNTEAF
few	TRBV7-3	NA	TRBJ2-6	ASSPRQYSGANVLT
NA	TRBV28	NA	TRBJ2-7	ASMRPTLYEQY
NA	TRBV6-2/TRBV6-3	NA	TRBJ1-2	ASSPDTLMGRGYT
NA	TRBV10-1	NA	TRBJ1-2	ASITHRVDYGYT
NA	TRBV3-1/TRBV3-2	NA	TRBJ1-3	ASSLSAGGNTIY
few	TRBV18	NA	TRBJ1-5	ASSPLESQPQH
NA	TRBV4-3	NA	TRBJ2-2	ASSPQSLARGGELF
NA	TRBV11-1	NA	TRBJ2-3	ASRTGGVADTQY
NA	TRBV9	NA	TRBJ2-1	ASSVGQNYNEQF
NA	TRBV12-3/TRBV12-4	TRBD1	TRBJ1-2	ASSLTGGIGYT
NA	TRBV19	TRBD1	TRBJ1-1	ASSIRDRDSTEAF
NA	TRBV5-5	TRBD2	TRBJ2-7	ASSSTGTTYEQY
NA	TRBV12-3/TRBV12-4	NA	TRBJ2-7	ASSLEQGAEQY
NA	TRBV7-2	NA	TRBJ1-2	ASSLEVGRGYGYT